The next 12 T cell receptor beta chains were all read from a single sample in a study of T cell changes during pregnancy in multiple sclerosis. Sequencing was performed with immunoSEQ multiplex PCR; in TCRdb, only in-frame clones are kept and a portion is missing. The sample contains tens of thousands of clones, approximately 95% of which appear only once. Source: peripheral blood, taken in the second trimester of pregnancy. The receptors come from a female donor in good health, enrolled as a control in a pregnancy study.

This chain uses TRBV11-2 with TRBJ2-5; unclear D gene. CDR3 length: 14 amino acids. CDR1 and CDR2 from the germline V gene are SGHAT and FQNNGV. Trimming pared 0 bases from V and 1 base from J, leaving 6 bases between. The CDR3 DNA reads TGTGCCAGCAGCTTAGATATCGGCCAAGAGACCCAGTACTTC. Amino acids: CASSLDIGQETQYF.

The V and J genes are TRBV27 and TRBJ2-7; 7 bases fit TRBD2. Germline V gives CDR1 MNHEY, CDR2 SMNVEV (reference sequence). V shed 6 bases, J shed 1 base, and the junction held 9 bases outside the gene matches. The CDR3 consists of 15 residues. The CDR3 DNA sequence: TGTGCCAGCAGCTCGTTGCGGGAGAAGTCCTACGAGCAGTACTTC. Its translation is CASSSLREKSYEQYF.

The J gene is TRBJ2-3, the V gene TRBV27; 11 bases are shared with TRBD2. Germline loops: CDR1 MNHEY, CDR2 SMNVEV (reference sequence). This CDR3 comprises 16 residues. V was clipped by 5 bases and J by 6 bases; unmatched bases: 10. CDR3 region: CASSHRLLAGGDTQYF. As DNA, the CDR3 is TGTGCCAGCAGTCACCGCCTGCTAGCGGGGGGCGATACGCAGTATTTT.

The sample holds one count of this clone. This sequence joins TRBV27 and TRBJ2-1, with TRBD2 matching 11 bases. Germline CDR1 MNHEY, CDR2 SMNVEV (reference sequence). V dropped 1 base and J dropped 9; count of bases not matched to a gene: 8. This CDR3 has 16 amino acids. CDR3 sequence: CASSLWAIAGGGEQFF. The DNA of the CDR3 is TGTGCCAGCAGTTTATGGGCGATAGCGGGAGGGGGTGAGCAGTTCTTC.

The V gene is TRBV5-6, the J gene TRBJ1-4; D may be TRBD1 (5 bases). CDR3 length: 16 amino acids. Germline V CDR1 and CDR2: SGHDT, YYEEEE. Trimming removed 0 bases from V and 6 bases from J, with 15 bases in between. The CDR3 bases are TGTGCCAGCAGCTTGGCCGCCCCGCTAGGGGATGAAAAACTGTTTTTT. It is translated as CASSLAAPLGDEKLFF.

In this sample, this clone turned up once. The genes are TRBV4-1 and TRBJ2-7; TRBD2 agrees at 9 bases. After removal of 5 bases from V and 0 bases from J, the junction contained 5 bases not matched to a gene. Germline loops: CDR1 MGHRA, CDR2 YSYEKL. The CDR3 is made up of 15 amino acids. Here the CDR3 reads CASSSRSGGSYEQYF. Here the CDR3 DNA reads TGCGCCAGCAGCTCCCGTAGCGGGGGCTCCTACGAGCAGTACTTC.

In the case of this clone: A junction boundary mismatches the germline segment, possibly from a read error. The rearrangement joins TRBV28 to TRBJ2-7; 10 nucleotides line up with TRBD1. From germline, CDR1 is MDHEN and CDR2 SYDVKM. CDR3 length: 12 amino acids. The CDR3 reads CASSLTRQGANF. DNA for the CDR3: TGTGCCAGCAGTTTAACCCGACAGGGGGCGAACTTC. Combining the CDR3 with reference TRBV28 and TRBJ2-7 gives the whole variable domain DVKVTQSSRYLVKRTGEKVFLECVQDMDHENMFWYRQDPGLGLRLIYFSYDVKMKEKGDIPEGYSVSREKKERFSLILESASTNQTSMYLCASSLTRQGANFGPGTRLTVT.

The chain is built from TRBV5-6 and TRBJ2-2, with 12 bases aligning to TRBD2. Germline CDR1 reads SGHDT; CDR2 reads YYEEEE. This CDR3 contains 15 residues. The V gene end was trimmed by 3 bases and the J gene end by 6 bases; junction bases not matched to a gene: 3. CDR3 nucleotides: TGTGCCAGCAGCTCCCTAGCGGGAGGGCCCGGGGAGCTGTTTTTT. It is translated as CASSSLAGGPGELFF.

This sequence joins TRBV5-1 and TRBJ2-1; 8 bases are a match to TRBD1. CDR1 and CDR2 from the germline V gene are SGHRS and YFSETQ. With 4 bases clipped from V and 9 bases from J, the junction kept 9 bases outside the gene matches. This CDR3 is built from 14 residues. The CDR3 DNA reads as TGCGCCAGCAGCCTCGACAGGGGATATGCTGAGCAGTTCTTC. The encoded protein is CASSLDRGYAEQFF.

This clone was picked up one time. The CDR3, as DNA: TGTGCCAGCAGCTTTGGACAGGGGCTTCGAGAGACCCAGTACTTC. It translates to CASSFGQGLRETQYF. The rearrangement joins TRBV11-1 to TRBJ2-5; 9 bases fit TRBD1. Per germline, CDR1 SGHAT and CDR2 FQDESV (reference sequence). Unmatched junction bases numbered 6, after V lost 3 bases and J lost 4 bases. This CDR3 is 15 amino acids long.

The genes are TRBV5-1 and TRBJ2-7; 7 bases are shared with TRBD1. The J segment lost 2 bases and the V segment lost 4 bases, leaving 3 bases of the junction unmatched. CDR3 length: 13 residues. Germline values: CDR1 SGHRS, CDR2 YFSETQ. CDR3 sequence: CASSEGQTYEQYF. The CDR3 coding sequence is TGCGCCAGCAGCGAGGGACAGACCTACGAGCAGTACTTC.

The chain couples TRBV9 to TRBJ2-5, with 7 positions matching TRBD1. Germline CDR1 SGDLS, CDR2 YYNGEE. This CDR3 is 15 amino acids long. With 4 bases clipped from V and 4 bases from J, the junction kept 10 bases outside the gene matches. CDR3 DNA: TGTGCCAGCAGCCCCAGGGACAGACCGGGAGAGACCCAGTACTTC. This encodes CASSPRDRPGETQYF. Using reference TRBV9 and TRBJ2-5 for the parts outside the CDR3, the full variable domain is DSGVTQTPKHLITATGQRVTLRCSPRSGDLSVYWYQQSLDQGLQFLIQYYNGEERAKGNILERFSAQQFPDLHSELNLSSLELGDSALYFCASSPRDRPGETQYFGPGTRLLVL.